The present TCR beta chain was sequenced within a study of blood T cell repertoires in COVID-19. Study overall: Researchers got acute and convalescent COVID-19 samples from the United States, Italy and Spain. PBMCs, B-cell-depleted T cells, or T cells provided the cDNA or gDNA that made up the material.

This CDR3 comprises 12 residues. V gave up 6 bases and J gave up 5 bases; unmatched junction bases: 2. Authors' processing steps: Estimates of nucleated cell counts were drawn from the amplification of reference gene primers. Measured with immunoSEQ multiplex PCR; TCRdb has only the in-frame clones, and not every one. V, J and clone size are taken as reported in that table, and D and trimming were inferred from the DNA itself. The top ten hold approximately 3.3% of the sample, which has fewer than 120,000 clones, 85% to 90% seen once. The receptor was isolated from a woman aged 45 to 65 with acute or convalescent COVID-19. This chain joins TRBV12-3 or TRBV12-4 and TRBJ2-5; 8 bases line up with TRBD2. The specimen was peripheral blood. DNA of the CDR3: TGTGCCAGCAGATCGGGGGGGGAGACCCAGTACTTC. Translating it yields CASRSGGETQYF.